The sequence of this T cell receptor (beta chain) was determined in a study of blood T cell repertoires in COVID-19. Only in-frame clones appear in the TCRdb table, and some are missing; sequencing was by immunoSEQ multiplex PCR. There are hundreds of thousands of clones in the sample; about 90% occur only once, and roughly 6.3% lies in the top ten. CDR1 and CDR2 from the germline V gene are SGHTA and FQGTGA. V shed 0 bases and J shed 5 bases, with 13 bases lying between them. The CDR3 has 15 amino acids. Sequencing input: PBMCs or T cells enriched from blood (not recorded which). V and J are TRBV7-3 and TRBJ2-5; D remains unclear. The origin of this receptor is a young woman with acute COVID-19. The DNA for the CDR3 is TGTGCCAGCAGCTTAACGCCCCAGGCTATCGAGACCCAGTACTTC. This sequence encodes CASSLTPQAIETQYF.